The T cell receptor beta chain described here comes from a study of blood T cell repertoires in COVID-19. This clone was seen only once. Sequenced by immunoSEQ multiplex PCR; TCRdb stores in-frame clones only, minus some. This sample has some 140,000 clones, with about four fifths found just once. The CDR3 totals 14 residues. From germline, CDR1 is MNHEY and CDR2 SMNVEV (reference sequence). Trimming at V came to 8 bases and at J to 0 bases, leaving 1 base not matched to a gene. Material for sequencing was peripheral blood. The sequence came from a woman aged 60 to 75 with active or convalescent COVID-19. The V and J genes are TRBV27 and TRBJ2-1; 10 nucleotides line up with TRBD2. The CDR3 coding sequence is TGTGCCAGCGCTAGCGGGGGCTCCTACAATGAGCAGTTCTTC. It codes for CASASGGSYNEQFF.